The 8 T cell receptor beta chains given below trace back to one sample, sequenced in a study of blood T cell repertoires in COVID-19. Measured with immunoSEQ multiplex PCR; TCRdb has only the in-frame clones, and not every one. This sample yields over 50,000 clones, of which 86% are seen a single time; around 2.9% belongs to the top ten. Input material: peripheral blood. The receptors shown here come from a man older than 75 with acute or convalescent COVID-19.

The chain combines TRBV7-3 with TRBJ2-1; 9 nucleotides align to TRBD2. The CDR3 loop spans 15 amino acids. Trimming cost V 4 bases and J 5 bases; bases outside gene matches: 6. Germline CDR1 and CDR2: SGHTA and FQGTGA. The CDR3 DNA follows: TGTGCCAGCAGCTACGGAGCGGGGGGCAACAATGAGCAGTTCTTC. It translates to CASSYGAGGNNEQFF. Full variable domain (remainder filled in from reference TRBV7-3 and TRBJ2-1): GAGVSQTPSNKVTEKGKYVELRCDPISGHTALYWYRQSLGQGPEFLIYFQGTGAADDSGLPNDRFFAVRPEGSVSTLKIQRTERGDSAVYLCASSYGAGGNNEQFFGPGTRLTVL.

The rearrangement uses TRBV4-3 and TRBJ1-2, with D possibly being TRBD1 (5 bases). CDR3 length: 14 residues. Between the trimmed V and J ends, which lost 0 bases and 8 bases, there was a span of 13 bases. CDR1 LGHNA and CDR2 YSLEER come from the germline V gene. CDR3 residues: CASSQEGAARGYTF. DNA for the CDR3: TGCGCCAGCAGCCAAGAAGGGGCGGCTAGAGGCTACACCTTC.

The chain couples TRBV3-1 (or the pseudogene TRBV3-2) to TRBJ1-1; 7 bases match TRBD1. The CDR3 has 12 residues. The germline V gene has CDR1 LGHDT and CDR2 YNNKEL (reference sequence). The V and J ends lost 3 bases and 11 bases, in that order; junction bases with no gene match: 6. The CDR3 reads CASSHPTGDAFF. The CDR3 DNA is TGTGCCAGCAGCCACCCCACAGGGGATGCTTTCTTT.

The CDR3 sequence: CASSQETGPYEQYF. CDR3 in DNA: TGTGCCAGCAGCCAAGAAACAGGGCCCTACGAGCAGTACTTC. The V gene is TRBV3-1 (or the pseudogene TRBV3-2), the J gene TRBJ2-7, with D possibly being TRBD1 (6 bases). CDR1 and CDR2 (germline): LGHDT, YNNKEL (reference sequence). The CDR3 consists of 14 residues. V lost 0 bases and J lost 2, with 8 bases in between.

This chain uses TRBV10-3 with TRBJ2-1; 9 nucleotides align to TRBD1. The trim removed 5 bases at V and 14 bases at J, leaving 7 bases unmatched. This CDR3 is 12 amino acids long. Germline V lookup: CDR1 ENHRY, CDR2 SYGVKD. CDR3 coding DNA: TGTGCCATCAGTCAAACCGGGACAGGGAAGTTCTTC. Translating gives CAISQTGTGKFF.

V usage is TRBV5-4 and J usage is TRBJ2-2; 7 nucleotides match TRBD1. The CDR3 extends over 17 amino acids. J was trimmed by 4 bases and V by 4 bases; bases with no gene match: 13. Per the germline V gene, CDR1 is SGHNT and CDR2 is YYREEE (reference sequence). CDR3 DNA: TGTGCCAGCAGCGGCCGGGACAGTCACCGGGGCACCGGGGAGCTGTTTTTT. It specifies CASSGRDSHRGTGELFF.

This chain connects TRBV30 to TRBJ1-2, with TRBD1 matching 7 bases. V dropped 4 bases and J dropped 2; count of bases not matched to a gene: 10. There are 15 residues in the CDR3. In germline, CDR1 is GTSNPN, CDR2 SVGIG (reference sequence). The CDR3 DNA is TGTGCCTGGACCAGGACAGGCGTATCAAACTATGGCTACACCTTC. Translating it yields CAWTRTGVSNYGYTF.

The rearrangement links TRBV24-1 to TRBJ1-2, with 7 bases identical to TRBD1. V was clipped by 4 bases and J by 5 bases; unmatched bases: 12. Germline-derived CDR1 and CDR2 are KGHDR and SFDVKD. The CDR3 runs 16 residues. For the CDR3, the DNA is TGTGCCACCAGTGACACCCTGACAGGGATAAAATATGGCTACACCTTC. Translation gives CATSDTLTGIKYGYTF.